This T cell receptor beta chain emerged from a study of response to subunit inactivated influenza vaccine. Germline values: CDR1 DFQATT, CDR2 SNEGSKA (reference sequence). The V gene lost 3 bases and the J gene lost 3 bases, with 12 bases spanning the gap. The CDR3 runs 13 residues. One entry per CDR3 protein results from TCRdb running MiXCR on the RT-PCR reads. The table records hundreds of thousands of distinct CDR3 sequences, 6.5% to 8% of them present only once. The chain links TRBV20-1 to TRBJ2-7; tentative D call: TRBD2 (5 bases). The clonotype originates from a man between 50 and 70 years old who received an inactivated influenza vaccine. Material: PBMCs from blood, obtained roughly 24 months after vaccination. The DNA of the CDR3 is TGCAGTGCTAGTCTTCCAGGAGGCTACGAGCAGTACTTC. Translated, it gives CSASLPGGYEQYF.